Following are 24 T cell receptor beta chains from one sample sequenced in a study of T-cell memory formation after mild COVID-19. Each CDR3 protein is one row after TCRdb ran MiXCR on the 5' RACE reads. Of a few hundred thousand distinct CDR3 sequences in the sample, around a tenth are singletons; the top ten hold around 20%. The sequenced material came from PBMCs or a T cell subset sorted from them (not recorded which). The receptors originated from a man in his late teens or twenties who had mild COVID-19 (a few samples of this study predate the infection). Cell type and time point are not known.

This clonotype came up a few times. The chain is built from TRBV6-1 and TRBJ2-1, with 12 bases aligning to TRBD2. In germline, CDR1 is MNHNS, CDR2 SASEGT. This CDR3 contains 15 residues. V lost 2 bases to trimming and J lost 4 bases; unmatched junction nucleotides: 0. Here the CDR3 DNA reads TGTGCCAGCAGTGAACTAGCGGGGGGGTACAATGAGCAGTTCTTC. Encoded protein: CASSELAGGYNEQFF.

This clonotype was counted a few times. The chain is built from TRBV7-8 and TRBJ2-2, with 8 positions matching TRBD1. V lost 5 bases, J lost 5 bases, and 10 bases stayed unmatched. The CDR3 is 16 amino acids. Looked up from germline, CDR1 is SGHVS and CDR2 is FQNEAQ. CDR3 sequence (DNA): TGTGCCAGCAGCGGGTGGACAGGGAAAGAAACCGGGGAGCTGTTTTTT. Its protein product is CASSGWTGKETGELFF.

This clonotype came up many times. The rearrangement uses TRBV12-3 or TRBV12-4 and TRBJ2-3, with TRBD2 matching over 7 bases. The ends lost 4 bases at V and 6 bases at J; junction bases unmatched: 7. The CDR3 loop spans 14 amino acids. In DNA form, the CDR3 reads TGTGCCAGCAGTTCGGGACTACGCGCGGATACGCAGTATTTT. Protein product: CASSSGLRADTQYF.

This clonotype was counted at least ten times. This chain uses TRBV7-2 with TRBJ2-4; tentatively, D is TRBD1 (6 bases). The CDR3 consists of 15 residues. The germline gives CDR1 SGHTA, CDR2 FQGNSA. V lost 6 bases to trimming and J lost 0 bases, with 12 bases between them. The CDR3: CASRSTGLAKNIQYF. The CDR3 DNA reads as TGTGCCAGCAGATCAACAGGGCTAGCCAAAAACATTCAGTACTTC. Drawing the rest from reference TRBV7-2 and TRBJ2-4, the complete variable domain is GAGVSQSPSNKVTEKGKDVELRCDPISGHTALYWYRQSLGQGLEFLIYFQGNSAPDKSGLPSDRFSAERTGGSVSTLTIQRTQQEDSAVYLCASRSTGLAKNIQYFGAGTRLSVL.

The chain couples TRBV9 to TRBJ2-1; 7 bases map to TRBD2. V trimming: 2 bases; J trimming: 0 bases; junction bases outside the gene matches: 5. CDR1 and CDR2 (germline): SGDLS, YYNGEE. The length of the CDR3 is 16 residues. CDR3 sequence reads: CASSVGAGSSYNEQFF. CDR3 coding DNA: TGTGCCAGCAGCGTTGGAGCGGGGAGCTCCTACAATGAGCAGTTCTTC.

The genes are TRBV20-1 and TRBJ2-7; 8 nucleotides match TRBD2. The CDR3 length is 13 residues. Trimming cost V 6 bases and J 7 bases; bases outside gene matches: 11. The V gene's germline CDR1 is DFQATT and CDR2 SNEGSKA (reference sequence). The CDR3 loop is CSAARGGTGEQYF. CDR3 coding DNA: TGCAGTGCCGCCCGGGGGGGGACGGGAGAGCAGTACTTC.

The chain links TRBV7-2 to TRBJ1-6; D is ambiguous. V lost 5 bases and J 13 bases, leaving 9 bases between the germline ends. The CDR3 contains 11 residues. The germline gives CDR1 SGHTA, CDR2 FQGNSA. CDR3 sequence: CASSLLGPLHF. The DNA of the CDR3 is TGTGCCAGCAGCCTCCTAGGGCCCCTCCACTTT.

The V call is TRBV12-3 or TRBV12-4, the J call TRBJ2-4, with 8 bases identical to TRBD2. The CDR3 runs to 14 residues. Losses at the gene ends were 8 bases for V and 9 bases for J; bases not matched to a gene: 12. The CDR3 DNA follows: TGTGCCAGCGGCCAGGGACTAGTTTCTGGCATTCAGTACTTC. Translating gives CASGQGLVSGIQYF.

This clonotype was picked up a small number of times. This sequence joins TRBV4-2 and TRBJ1-1; D gene ambiguous. CDR1 is LGHNA and CDR2 is YNFKEQ in the germline V gene. Trimming cost V 0 bases and J 10 bases, with 12 bases left between them. This CDR3 has 13 residues. The CDR3 DNA is TGTGCCAGCAGCCAAGACGGGAGGGTTGGAGCTTTCTTT. Protein product: CASSQDGRVGAFF.

V is TRBV7-6 and J is TRBJ1-1; 8 bases are shared with TRBD1. The CDR3 sequence is 13 residues long. In germline, CDR1 is SGHVS, CDR2 FNYEAQ. J was trimmed by 4 bases and V by 6 bases; bases with no gene match: 4. CDR3 sequence reads: CASRLTGGTEAFF. CDR3 coding DNA: TGTGCCAGCAGACTTACAGGGGGCACTGAAGCTTTCTTT.

Many counts were recorded for this clonotype. The chain recombines TRBV5-1 with TRBJ1-1; D might be TRBD1 (5 bases). This CDR3 is built from 12 residues. CDR1 is SGHRS, CDR2 YFSETQ, per germline. The V gene lost 0 bases and the J gene lost 7 bases, with 7 bases spanning the gap. DNA for the CDR3: TGCGCCAGCAGCTTGGGGCAGGGTGAAGCTTTCTTT. Translation: CASSLGQGEAFF. Supplemented by reference TRBV5-1 and TRBJ1-1, the full variable domain reads KAGVTQTPRYLIKTRGQQVTLSCSPISGHRSVSWYQQTPGQGLQFLFEYFSETQRNKGNFPGRFSGRQFSNSRSEMNVSTLELGDSALYLCASSLGQGEAFFGQGTRLTVV.

This clonotype was counted a few times. The chain links TRBV7-6 to TRBJ2-5; 8 bases are a match to TRBD2. Germline CDR1 reads SGHVS; CDR2 reads FNYEAQ. This CDR3 region has 19 residues. After removal of 0 bases from V and 4 bases from J, the junction contained 16 bases not matched to a gene. CDR3 coding DNA: TGTGCCAGCAGCTTAGCTGTAGCGGGGTCACTCCTCTCGGGAGAGACCCAGTACTTC. Amino acid sequence: CASSLAVAGSLLSGETQYF.

This clonotype was observed a few times. This chain links TRBV12-3 or TRBV12-4 with TRBJ1-2; D gene ambiguous. The CDR3 spans 13 residues. V gave up 3 bases and J gave up 3 bases, with 8 bases separating them. The CDR3 spells CASSLEADYGYTF. The CDR3, as DNA: TGTGCCAGCAGTTTGGAGGCGGACTATGGCTACACCTTC.

In this sample, this clonotype turned up a few times. The CDR3 sequence: CASSSAGLKNTEAFF. The CDR3 nucleotides read TGTGCCAGCAGCTCAGCCGGACTTAAGAACACTGAAGCTTTCTTT. The V call is TRBV7-9, the J call TRBJ1-1, with unresolved D. The germline CDR1 and CDR2 sequences are SEHNR and FQNEAQ (reference sequence). Trimming pared 4 bases from V and 1 base from J, leaving 13 bases between. The CDR3 runs 15 residues.

The rearrangement joins TRBV29-1 to TRBJ1-1; a possible D gene is TRBD1 (5 bases). V was clipped by 7 bases and J by 2 bases, with 8 bases between them. The germline V gene has CDR1 SQVTM and CDR2 ANQGSEA. This CDR3 is built from 11 residues. CDR3 sequence: CSADTNTEAFF. CDR3 DNA sequence: TGCAGCGCGGACACTAACACTGAAGCTTTCTTT.

V usage is TRBV7-9 and J usage is TRBJ1-5, with 7 bases fitting TRBD1. The CDR3 covers 15 residues. Germline assignment: CDR1 SEHNR and CDR2 FQNEAQ (reference sequence). The trim removed 6 bases at V and 5 bases at J, leaving 10 bases unmatched. In nucleotides, the CDR3 is TGTGCCAGCAGGGGAGAGGGGGCCCCAGATCAGCCCCAGCATTTT. It codes for CASRGEGAPDQPQHF.

The chain is built from TRBV7-6 and TRBJ1-5, with a possible D match to TRBD1 (5 bases). The CDR3 extends over 15 amino acids. CDR1 is SGHVS and CDR2 is FNYEAQ in the germline V gene. Between the trimmed V and J ends, which lost 1 base and 7 bases, there was a span of 14 bases. The CDR3 bases are TGTGCCAGCAGCTTAGGGGGCCCCTTGGGGCAGCCCCAGCATTTT. Translated, it gives CASSLGGPLGQPQHF.

This clonotype was seen a handful of times. The chain is built from TRBV29-1 and TRBJ2-1; the D is unclear. CDR1 is SQVTM, CDR2 ANQGSEA, per germline. V lost 4 bases and J 6 bases, leaving 10 bases between the germline ends. CDR3 length: 12 amino acids. The CDR3 is CSVVYTGNEQFF. DNA of the CDR3: TGCAGCGTTGTGTATACGGGCAATGAGCAGTTCTTC.

In this sample, this clonotype turned up a few times. The CDR3: CASSQGTGGVGDIQYF. The DNA for the CDR3 is TGCGCCAGCAGCCAAGGGACAGGGGGAGTGGGGGACATTCAGTACTTC. The chain is built from TRBV4-3 and TRBJ2-4, with 10 nucleotides matching TRBD1. The CDR3 loop spans 16 amino acids. CDR1 is LGHNA and CDR2 is YSLEER in the germline V gene. V lost 1 base and J lost 8; bases outside the gene matches: 8.

This clonotype was recorded a few times. This rearrangement joins TRBV29-1 to TRBJ2-5, with D perhaps given as TRBD1 or TRBD2 (5 bases each). The length of the CDR3 is 12 residues. V dropped 5 bases and J dropped 5 bases, with 12 bases sitting between them. CDR1 is SQVTM and CDR2 is ANQGSEA in the germline V gene. The CDR3 spells CSVTWWGETQYF. The CDR3 region has the DNA TGCAGCGTTACTTGGTGGGGGGAGACCCAGTACTTC.

The chain has TRBV10-1 and TRBJ2-7, with 8 bases that match TRBD1. The CDR3 contains 13 residues. V gave up 0 bases and J gave up 12 bases; unmatched junction bases: 7. From germline, CDR1 is WNHNN and CDR2 SYGVQD (reference sequence). The DNA for the CDR3 is TGCGCCAGCAGTGAGTCCCAGGGGGCCTGGGGGTACTTC. This translates into CASSESQGAWGYF.

The chain links TRBV12-3 or TRBV12-4 to TRBJ2-3; the D gene is possibly TRBD1 (5 bases). V lost 6 bases to trimming and J lost 6 bases, with 16 bases between them. CDR3 size: 14 residues. Here the CDR3 DNA reads TGTGCCAGCAGCCTAGGGGTGAGGCAGGATACGCAGTATTTT. As protein: CASSLGVRQDTQYF.

This clonotype was recorded many times. This chain links TRBV12-3 or TRBV12-4 with TRBJ1-2; D remains ambiguous. The ends were cut back, 8 bases at V and 7 bases at J, with 17 bases in the middle. The CDR3 contains 13 residues. In nucleotides, the CDR3 is TGTGCCAGCTCGGCAGGCTGGAGCGGTGGCTACACCTTC. Its translation is CASSAGWSGGYTF.

This clonotype was seen a few times. CDR3 bases: TGCAGTGCTAGAGATCAGCGGGCGAACACAGATACGCAGTATTTT. This gives the protein CSARDQRANTDTQYF. The chain couples TRBV20-1 to TRBJ2-3, with D possibly matching TRBD2 (6 bases). V dropped 0 bases and J dropped 2 bases, with 12 bases sitting between them. The V gene's germline CDR1 is DFQATT and CDR2 SNEGSKA (reference sequence). CDR3 length equals 15 residues.